This T cell receptor beta chain was captured in a study of cytomegalovirus exposure and HLA in healthy donors. Looking at the study overall: The roughly 110 validation repertoires were produced on the same platform as the approximately 620 repertoires of the first cohort. This was reported in a later analysis.

Trimming cost V 2 bases and J 7 bases; bases outside gene matches: 9. This CDR3 has 15 amino acids. The germline V gene encodes CDR1 SGHTS and CDR2 YDEGEE. Only in-frame clones appear in the TCRdb table, and some are missing; sequencing was by immunoSEQ multiplex PCR. The table lists 43,000 or so clones, approximately 90% of them singletons. The TCR comes from a man between 18 and 29 years old in good health and CMV-seronegative. Material: PBMCs. The rearrangement uses TRBV5-8 and TRBJ2-1, with TRBD2 matching over 7 bases. CDR3 in DNA: TGTGCCAGCAGCTTAGATGGGGCTAGCGGTAATGAGCAGTTCTTC. Translation: CASSLDGASGNEQFF.